Shown below are 27 T cell receptor beta chains from a single sample sequenced in a study of PD-1 blockade in classical Hodgkin lymphoma. The repertoire was sequenced with immunoSEQ multiplex PCR; TCRdb's copy has only in-frame clones and lacks some. The profile shows some 30,000 clones, 70% of them singletons. Each and every patient relapsed after autologous stem cell transplantation, and patients got differing brentuximab vedotin exposure. Sequences were derived from peripheral blood mononuclear cells (PBMCs), sampled before the second cycle of nivolumab. The source is a human donor with classical Hodgkin lymphoma.

The V and J genes are TRBV6-5 and TRBJ1-5, with D hard to call. The CDR3 is 13 amino acids. Trimming stripped 4 bases from V and 0 bases from J, with 4 bases between. Per germline, CDR1 MNHEY and CDR2 SVGAGI. CDR3 DNA sequence: TGTGCCAGCAGTTTAAATAGCAATCAGCCCCAGCATTTT. Protein: CASSLNSNQPQHF.

The chain uses TRBV7-9 and TRBJ2-1; 9 bases are a match to TRBD2. The germline CDR1 and CDR2 sequences are SEHNR and FQNEAQ (reference sequence). The trim removed 6 bases at V and 4 bases at J, leaving 4 bases unmatched. The CDR3 totals 14 residues. CDR3 protein: CASRTSGRYNEQFF. CDR3 DNA sequence: TGTGCCAGCAGAACTAGCGGGCGTTACAATGAGCAGTTCTTC.

The rearrangement uses TRBV4-2 and TRBJ2-1; 8 bases fit TRBD2. The V and J ends lost 0 bases and 7 bases, in that order; junction bases with no gene match: 11. The CDR3 runs 17 residues. Germline values: CDR1 LGHNA, CDR2 YNFKEQ. This CDR3 reads CASSQETRRASGNEQFF. CDR3 coding DNA: TGTGCCAGCAGCCAAGAGACTCGGCGGGCTAGCGGGAATGAGCAGTTCTTC.

The chain links TRBV6-6 to TRBJ1-5; 7 positions match TRBD1. This CDR3 has 16 amino acids. J lost 5 bases, V lost 5 bases, and 12 bases had no gene match. CDR1 and CDR2 (germline): MNHNY, SVGAGI (reference sequence). The CDR3 DNA reads as TGTGCCAGCAGTCCTCTGACAGGGTGGGGGGATCAGCCCCAGCATTTT. Translating it yields CASSPLTGWGDQPQHF.

The V and J genes are TRBV19 and TRBJ1-5; D gene unclear. Germline V gives CDR1 LNHDA, CDR2 SQIVND (reference sequence). This CDR3 has 14 amino acids. Trimming removed 5 bases at V and 3 bases at J, with 11 bases between. DNA of the CDR3: TGTGCCAGTAGTTATTTATTGATCAATCAGCCCCAGCATTTT. Protein: CASSYLLINQPQHF.

The V call is TRBV11-2, the J call TRBJ2-1; D gene uncertain. Germline CDR1 is SGHAT and CDR2 is FQNNGV. The CDR3 totals 11 residues. With 5 bases removed from V and 7 bases from J, the gap between germline ends came to 6 bases. The CDR3 protein is CASSPLNEQFF. The CDR3 DNA follows: TGTGCCAGCAGCCCCTTAAATGAGCAGTTCTTC.

This rearrangement joins TRBV30 to TRBJ1-1; D is possibly TRBD1 (5 bases). V shed 3 bases and J shed 11 bases, with 13 bases lying between them. CDR1 is GTSNPN and CDR2 is SVGIG in the germline V gene (reference sequence). The CDR3 sequence is 11 residues long. CDR3 sequence (DNA): TGTGCCTGGAGCGGAGGGGTTTTGGCTTTCTTT. Translating it yields CAWSGGVLAFF.

The rearrangement links TRBV5-4 to TRBJ2-7; 8 nucleotides agree with TRBD1. The CDR3 contains 14 residues. Germline loops: CDR1 SGHNT, CDR2 YYREEE (reference sequence). J gave up 6 bases and V 1 base, and 6 bases lay outside the gene matches. The CDR3 bases are TGTGCCAGCAGCTTGCAGGGGGCGGGGCGCGAGCAGTACGTC. Translation gives CASSLQGAGREQYV.

This rearrangement joins TRBV5-1 to TRBJ1-1; 9 bases are shared with TRBD1. Germline values: CDR1 SGHRS, CDR2 YFSETQ. This CDR3 is built from 15 residues. The trim removed 3 bases at V and 3 bases at J, leaving 6 bases unmatched. In DNA form, the CDR3 reads TGCGCCAGCAGCTCCGGGACAGGGCTTTACACTGAAGCTTTCTTT. This sequence encodes CASSSGTGLYTEAFF.

V gene TRBV28 combines with J gene TRBJ2-5; 10 bases line up with TRBD2. CDR3 length: 16 amino acids. The junction had 8 bases not matched to a gene; V was cut back by 3 bases and J by 4 bases. Germline V gene sequence: CDR1 MDHEN, CDR2 SYDVKM. Here the CDR3 reads CASSLGQAGGGETQYF. The CDR3 DNA reads as TGTGCCAGCAGTTTGGGGCAAGCGGGAGGGGGAGAGACCCAGTACTTC.

This clone was detected a few times. The V call is TRBV4-3, the J call TRBJ1-1, with D possibly being TRBD1 (6 bases). The CDR3 sequence is 15 residues long. CDR1 is LGHNA, CDR2 YSLEER, per germline. The V gene lost 4 bases and the J gene lost 0 bases, with 12 bases spanning the gap. The CDR3 nucleotides are TGCGCCAGCAGCCGATCCACAGGGATGAACACTGAAGCTTTCTTT. The encoded protein is CASSRSTGMNTEAFF.

The rearrangement joins TRBV27 to TRBJ2-1; D unclear. The CDR3 totals 14 residues. V lost 0 bases and J lost 4, with 7 bases in between. The V gene's germline CDR1 is MNHEY and CDR2 SMNVEV (reference sequence). The CDR3 region is CASSLSMIYNEQFF. CDR3 sequence (DNA): TGTGCCAGCAGTTTATCGATGATTTACAATGAGCAGTTCTTC.

The rearrangement links TRBV10-1 to TRBJ2-3, with 12 bases that match TRBD2. V gave up 6 bases and J gave up 1 base; unmatched junction bases: 11. Germline CDR1 reads WNHNN; CDR2 reads SYGVQD (reference sequence). This CDR3 is built from 18 residues. The CDR3 reads CASSRLAGALSRTDTQYF. The CDR3 nucleotides read TGCGCCAGCAGCCGACTAGCGGGGGCATTATCTCGCACAGATACGCAGTATTTT.

V and J are TRBV19 and TRBJ1-2, with 9 bases that match TRBD1. Germline loops: CDR1 LNHDA, CDR2 SQIVND (reference sequence). Trimming removed 3 bases from V and 5 bases from J; junction bases left unmatched: 10. The CDR3 is made up of 16 amino acids. CDR3 sequence: CASSMRGPGQGYGYTF. The CDR3 DNA reads as TGTGCCAGTAGTATGCGGGGGCCTGGACAGGGGTATGGCTACACCTTC.

The V gene is TRBV18, the J gene TRBJ2-2; unclear D gene. V shed 6 bases and J shed 5 bases, with 4 bases lying between them. In germline, CDR1 is KGHSH, CDR2 LQKENI. The CDR3 has 11 amino acids. The CDR3 DNA follows: TGTGCCAGCTCTTTAACCGGGGAGCTGTTTTTT. Translated: CASSLTGELFF.

This clone was seen a single time. The chain has TRBV6-5 and TRBJ1-1, with D possibly matching TRBD1 (5 bases). The CDR3 is 12 residues long. Per germline, CDR1 MNHEY and CDR2 SVGAGI. Trimming shortened V by 0 bases and J by 13 bases, and 12 bases separated the two germline ends. Written as DNA, the CDR3 is TGTGCCAGCAGTTACTCGGGGCACTCCGTTTTCTTT. This codes for CASSYSGHSVFF.

The chain employs TRBV27 and TRBJ2-2, with a possible D match to TRBD2 (7 bases). Trimming removed 7 bases from V and 1 base from J, with 16 bases in between. Germline V gene sequence: CDR1 MNHEY, CDR2 SMNVEV (reference sequence). The CDR3 extends over 16 amino acids. The CDR3 is CASTVLGGENTGELFF. The CDR3 region has the DNA TGTGCCAGCACCGTCCTAGGGGGGGAGAACACCGGGGAGCTGTTTTTT.

The V and J genes are TRBV2 and TRBJ1-5; TRBD1 aligns across 9 bases. This CDR3 is built from 16 residues. CDR1 and CDR2 from the germline V gene are SNHLY and FYNNEI. The junction had 9 bases not matched to a gene; V was cut back by 6 bases and J by 3 bases. The CDR3 coding sequence is TGTGCCAGCAGAGTTGGCCGGGACAGGGTCAATCAGCCCCAGCATTTT. It encodes CASRVGRDRVNQPQHF.

The V call is TRBV28, the J call TRBJ2-6; 8 nucleotides align to TRBD2. This CDR3 contains 18 residues. Trimming at V came to 5 bases and at J to 1 base, leaving 10 bases not matched to a gene. Germline V gene lookup returns CDR1 MDHEN and CDR2 SYDVKM. The CDR3 loop is CASSLPGLGGSGANVLTF. CDR3 DNA sequence: TGTGCCAGCAGTCTACCGGGACTAGGGGGTTCTGGGGCCAACGTCCTGACTTTC.

This rearrangement joins TRBV6-5 to TRBJ2-5; a possible D gene is TRBD2 (5 bases). This CDR3 has 15 amino acids. Deletions cut 8 bases from V and 6 bases from J, with 22 bases between. Germline V gives CDR1 MNHEY, CDR2 SVGAGI. CDR3 in amino acids: CASERAEGDWQTQYF. The CDR3 nucleotides read TGTGCCAGCGAACGAGCGGAAGGCGACTGGCAGACCCAGTACTTC.

This clone was seen more than once but under ten times. This chain uses TRBV19 with TRBJ1-6, with D possibly being TRBD1 (5 bases). Germline CDR1 reads LNHDA; CDR2 reads SQIVND (reference sequence). The CDR3 has 13 residues. V lost 3 bases, J lost 8 bases, and 8 bases lay in between. The CDR3 protein is CASSILGDSPLHF. CDR3 coding DNA: TGTGCCAGTAGTATTTTGGGGGATTCACCCCTCCACTTT.

V gene TRBV7-9 combines with J gene TRBJ1-2; D gene unclear. The CDR3 loop spans 15 amino acids. The germline V gene has CDR1 SEHNR and CDR2 FQNEAQ (reference sequence). The V gene lost 5 bases and the J gene lost 6 bases, with 19 bases spanning the gap. The CDR3 sequence is CASSLAGQLGHGYTF. The CDR3 DNA follows: TGTGCCAGCAGCCTGGCGGGTCAATTGGGCCATGGCTACACCTTC.

Ten or more counts support this clone. The chain uses TRBV27 and TRBJ1-4, with 10 bases matching TRBD1. V lost 10 bases, J lost 6 bases, and 8 bases stayed unmatched. Germline loops: CDR1 MNHEY, CDR2 SMNVEV (reference sequence). The length of the CDR3 is 14 residues. DNA for the CDR3: TGTGCCACCAAATCCGGGACAGGGGATGAAAAACTGTTTTTT. This translates into CATKSGTGDEKLFF.

V is TRBV9 and J is TRBJ2-5; D call uncertain. CDR1 and CDR2 (germline): SGDLS, YYNGEE. Trimming removed 2 bases from V and 2 bases from J, with 10 bases in between. The CDR3 has 14 residues. CDR3 nucleotides: TGTGCCAGCAGCGTTTTTGGAACTCAAGAGACCCAGTACTTC. Its translation: CASSVFGTQETQYF.

The V call is TRBV28, the J call TRBJ1-3; a weak D match, TRBD1 (5 bases). The germline CDR1 and CDR2 sequences are MDHEN and SYDVKM. Trimming left V 6 bases short and J 0 bases short, with 18 bases between. The CDR3 runs to 17 residues. CDR3 sequence (DNA): TGTGCCAGCAGAACCCTCGGGACGGCCATCTCTGGAAACACCATATATTTT. Protein product: CASRTLGTAISGNTIYF.

V gene TRBV6-1 combines with J gene TRBJ2-2; a possible D gene is TRBD1 (6 bases). The CDR3 has 15 amino acids. CDR1 and CDR2 (germline): MNHNS, SASEGT. Trimming took off 4 bases at V and 4 bases at J, with 13 bases between the two ends. The chain's CDR3 is CASSGWTAPTGELFF. CDR3 sequence (DNA): TGTGCCAGCAGTGGATGGACAGCGCCCACCGGGGAGCTGTTTTTT.

V is TRBV28 and J is TRBJ2-2; 8 positions agree with TRBD1. Germline loops: CDR1 MDHEN, CDR2 SYDVKM. The CDR3 extends over 15 amino acids. The ends lost 3 bases at V and 6 bases at J; junction bases unmatched: 6. For the CDR3, the DNA is TGTGCCAGCAGTTTGTGGCAGGGGGCCGCCGGGGAGCTGTTTTTT. It encodes CASSLWQGAAGELFF.